The 30 T cell receptor beta chains in this list originate from one sample, sequenced in a study of T cells in Graves' hyperthyroidism and ophthalmopathy. RNA transcripts gave rise to amplified TCR beta CDR3 regions. TCR CDR3 regions were first amplified by RT-PCR with HTBI primers. One entry per CDR3 protein results from TCRdb running MiXCR on the multiplex PCR reads. Of roughly 840,000 distinct CDR3 sequences listed, 38% were seen once; the top ten hold 7% to 10%. The sample taken for sequencing was blood. All receptors come from a man younger than 35 with Graves' hyperthyroidism.

This clonotype has more than one count but fewer than ten. The chain employs TRBV19 and TRBJ2-7; the match to TRBD1 covers 8 bases. The germline V gene encodes CDR1 LNHDA and CDR2 SQIVND (reference sequence). After removal of 5 bases from V and 5 bases from J, the junction contained 8 bases not matched to a gene. The CDR3 spans 14 residues. CDR3 sequence reads: CASSRAGGVHEQYF. The CDR3, as DNA: TGTGCCAGTAGTCGAGCAGGGGGCGTCCACGAGCAGTACTTC.

The chain combines TRBV5-4 with TRBJ1-2; D not certain. This CDR3 region has 13 residues. Trimming left V 0 bases short and J 8 bases short, with 11 bases between. Germline V lookup: CDR1 SGHNT, CDR2 YYREEE (reference sequence). CDR3 residues: CASSLGGSGGYTF. CDR3 DNA sequence: TGTGCCAGCAGCTTGGGAGGAAGCGGGGGCTACACCTTC.

V and J are TRBV10-3 and TRBJ1-3, with 8 bases that match TRBD1. The J segment lost 4 bases and the V segment lost 4 bases, leaving 3 bases of the junction unmatched. Germline V CDR1 and CDR2: ENHRY, SYGVKD. The CDR3 has 14 amino acids. This chain's CDR3 is CAISADREGNTIYF. CDR3 in DNA: TGTGCCATCAGTGCGGACAGGGAAGGAAACACCATATATTTT.

Regarding this clonotype: A much larger clone lies one base from this, so it may be a read error. This CDR3 reads CASSLSRNRETQYF. CDR3 nucleotides: TGTGCCAGCAGCTTATCGAGGAACCGAGAGACCCAGTACTTC. V usage is TRBV7-2 and J usage is TRBJ2-5; no definite D call. V lost 2 bases, J lost 4 bases, and 11 bases lay in between. Germline values: CDR1 SGHTA, CDR2 FQGNSA. The CDR3 covers 14 residues.

In this sample, this clonotype turned up many times. The rearrangement joins TRBV7-9 to TRBJ2-7, with 12 bases lining up with TRBD2. With V trimmed by 5 bases and J by 0 bases, 2 bases remained unmatched. The CDR3 contains 15 residues. Germline values: CDR1 SEHNR, CDR2 FQNEAQ (reference sequence). CDR3 nucleotide sequence: TGTGCCAGCAGCCCGACTAGCGGGAGCTCCTACGAGCAGTACTTC. Translated, it gives CASSPTSGSSYEQYF.

This clonotype was observed a few times. The chain couples TRBV9 to TRBJ1-2; D is perhaps TRBD1 (5 bases). Trimming stripped 5 bases from V and 8 bases from J, with 22 bases between. Germline V gene lookup returns CDR1 SGDLS and CDR2 YYNGEE. The CDR3 is made up of 15 amino acids. The CDR3, as DNA: TGTGCCAGCAGTTACTCGAGGCTGGGGGGTAAGGGCTACACCTTC. It yields the protein CASSYSRLGGKGYTF.

CDR3 residues: CSADWTSGQETQYF. The DNA of the CDR3 is TGCAGTGCTGATTGGACTAGCGGACAAGAGACCCAGTACTTC. The J gene is TRBJ2-5, the V gene TRBV20-1, with TRBD2 identical over 10 bases. The CDR3 is made up of 14 amino acids. V gave up 5 bases and J gave up 2 bases; unmatched junction bases: 5. In germline, CDR1 is DFQATT, CDR2 SNEGSKA (reference sequence).

This clonotype was recorded once. J is TRBJ1-1 and V is TRBV7-6; no definite D call. CDR1 SGHVS and CDR2 FNYEAQ come from the germline V gene. The CDR3 covers 15 residues. Trimming removed 6 bases at V and 1 base at J, with 15 bases between. In nucleotides, the CDR3 is TGTGCCAGCAGGCCTTTCGGGCCAGCGAACACTGAAGCTTTCTTT. Its protein is CASRPFGPANTEAFF.

The chain recombines TRBV2 with TRBJ2-2; no firm D call. The V and J ends lost 7 bases and 3 bases respectively, with 9 bases between them. Germline loops: CDR1 SNHLY, CDR2 FYNNEI. This CDR3 has 13 amino acids. In nucleotides, the CDR3 is TGTGCCAGCATGTTCTTGGACACCGGGGAGCTGTTTTTT. This translates into CASMFLDTGELFF.

The rearrangement joins TRBV25-1 to TRBJ1-6; the D gene is possibly TRBD1 (5 bases). V was pared by 8 bases and J by 8 bases, with 16 bases between. The CDR3 has 14 residues. CDR1 MGHDK and CDR2 SYGVNS come from the germline V gene. The chain's CDR3 is CASYSGTGYSPLHF. The DNA of the CDR3 is TGTGCCAGCTACTCCGGGACTGGATATTCACCCCTCCACTTT.

The V gene is TRBV20-1, the J gene TRBJ2-5; the D is unclear. Germline CDR1 is DFQATT and CDR2 is SNEGSKA (reference sequence). The CDR3 sequence is 13 residues long. Trimming pared 0 bases from V and 6 bases from J, leaving 11 bases between. In DNA form, the CDR3 reads TGCAGTGCTAGAGATAGAGACTTGAAGACCCAGTACTTC. Its protein product is CSARDRDLKTQYF.

The CDR3 coding sequence is TGTGCCAGCAGTGAGTGGAATGAAGCTTTCTTT. Translated, it gives CASSEWNEAFF. The chain couples TRBV25-1 to TRBJ1-1; D gene uncertain. The CDR3 runs to 11 residues. The germline V gene encodes CDR1 MGHDK and CDR2 SYGVNS. V lost 3 bases and J 7 bases, leaving 6 bases between the germline ends.

The chain has TRBV14 and TRBJ1-1, with 8 nucleotides matching TRBD1. The CDR3 totals 16 residues. CDR1 SGHDN and CDR2 FVKESK come from the germline V gene. Trimming took 0 bases from V and 3 from J; bases not matched to a gene: 6. The CDR3 loop is CASSQDLGQGDTEAFF. The CDR3 region has the DNA TGTGCCAGCAGCCAAGATCTAGGACAGGGTGACACTGAAGCTTTCTTT.

This clonotype has only one observation. This could be a read error, since a much larger clone is one nucleotide away. The J gene is TRBJ1-4, the V gene TRBV24-1; 7 positions agree with TRBD1. Germline loops: CDR1 KGHDR, CDR2 SFDVKD. There are 16 residues in the CDR3. The CDR3 is CTTSDSTGETNEKLFF. The CDR3 region has the DNA TGTACCACCAGTGATTCTACAGGGGAGACTAATGAAAAACTGTTTTTT.

The V gene is TRBV2, the J gene TRBJ2-5; D gene uncertain. Germline values: CDR1 SNHLY, CDR2 FYNNEI. This CDR3 has 15 residues. Trimming removed 8 bases from V and 7 bases from J, with 23 bases in between. CDR3: CASSPPAQTRGTQYF. CDR3 nucleotide sequence: TGTGCCAGCTCACCCCCGGCCCAGACAAGAGGGACCCAGTACTTC.

Comments on this clonotype: Relative to the germline gene, one junction end is altered; a read error may explain this. This sequence joins TRBV12-3 or TRBV12-4 and TRBJ2-5, with 7 bases fitting TRBD2. CDR3 length: 14 amino acids. Here the CDR3 reads CAGRVLGGEETQYF. The CDR3 nucleotides are TGTGCCGGCAGGGTTCTTGGGGGGGAAGAGACCCAGTACTTC.

J is TRBJ2-5 and V is TRBV13; D perhaps matches TRBD1 (6 bases). CDR3 length equals 14 residues. Trimming cost V 5 bases and J 2 bases, with 12 bases left between them. Germline-derived CDR1 and CDR2 are PRHDT and FYEKMQ (reference sequence). The CDR3 reads CASSAQGLQETQYF. The CDR3 nucleotides are TGTGCCAGCAGCGCGCAGGGGCTACAAGAGACCCAGTACTTC.

The rearrangement uses TRBV5-1 and TRBJ2-2; TRBD1 matches at 11 bases. The CDR3 contains 15 residues. Germline trimming cut 3 bases from V and 3 bases from J; bases unmatched to any gene: 1. The germline CDR1 and CDR2 sequences are SGHRS and YFSETQ. In DNA form, the CDR3 reads TGCGCCAGCAGCTGGACAGGGGGCGACACCGGGGAGCTGTTTTTT. It encodes CASSWTGGDTGELFF.

This clonotype was counted ten times or more. This chain joins TRBV12-3 or TRBV12-4 and TRBJ1-4; D is perhaps TRBD1 (6 bases). The CDR3 spans 14 residues. V gave up 5 bases and J gave up 8 bases, with 15 bases separating them. The CDR3 coding sequence is TGTGCCAGCAGTCCGACAGGTTCGAGGGAAAAACTGTTTTTT. Translated, it gives CASSPTGSREKLFF.

Remarks on this clonotype: A much larger clone is a single base away; this may be a read error. This chain links TRBV5-1 with TRBJ2-7; tentatively, D is TRBD2 (6 bases). The CDR3 covers 13 residues. The germline gives CDR1 SGHRS, CDR2 YFSETQ. CDR3 DNA: TGCGCCAGCAGCTTAAGTCGGGAGAACGAGCGGTACTTC. Encoded protein: CASSLSRENERYF.

The J gene is TRBJ2-3, the V gene TRBV29-1; no clear D gene. The V gene's germline CDR1 is SQVTM and CDR2 ANQGSEA. The V gene lost 6 bases and the J gene lost 4 bases, with 11 bases spanning the gap. This CDR3 comprises 12 residues. CDR3 nucleotide sequence: TGCAGCGTGGCGGTGCCAGCAGATACGCAGTATTTT. Encoded protein: CSVAVPADTQYF.

This clonotype occurred many times. The rearrangement joins TRBV7-6 to TRBJ1-6, with a tentative D call TRBD1 (6 bases). The CDR3 length is 14 residues. The V end lost 3 bases, the J end lost 10 bases, and 13 bases lay between the germline ends. Looked up from germline, CDR1 is SGHVS and CDR2 is FNYEAQ. The chain's CDR3 is CASSFAGAGSPLHF. The CDR3 coding sequence is TGTGCCAGCAGCTTCGCAGGGGCAGGGTCACCCCTCCACTTT. The entire variable domain, with the rest obtained from reference TRBV7-6 and TRBJ1-6, is as follows: GAGVSQSPRYKVTKRGQDVALRCDPISGHVSLYWYRQALGQGPEFLTYFNYEAQQDKSGLPNDRFSAERPEGSISTLTIQRTEQRDSAMYRCASSFAGAGSPLHFGNGTRLTVT.

This clonotype has just a few counts. The J gene is TRBJ2-5, the V gene TRBV7-2; 12 bases line up with TRBD2. Germline V gene lookup returns CDR1 SGHTA and CDR2 FQGNSA. The CDR3 has 15 amino acids. With V trimmed by 5 bases and J by 5 bases, 6 bases remained unmatched. Here the CDR3 reads CASSMGLAGAETQYF. The CDR3 DNA reads as TGTGCCAGCAGCATGGGACTAGCGGGTGCGGAGACCCAGTACTTC.

About this clonotype: At one of its ends the junction is not consistent with the germline gene, which may arise from a read error. V and J are TRBV7-2 and TRBJ1-1; 7 positions agree with TRBD1. This CDR3 contains 14 residues. Germline V lookup: CDR1 SGHTA, CDR2 FQGNSA. CDR3 in DNA: TGCGCCAGCAGCCCGGGACAGAGATTAACTGAAGCTTTCTTT. Translation: CASSPGQRLTEAFF.

The J gene is TRBJ1-1, the V gene TRBV11-2, with D possibly TRBD1 on 5 matching bases. With 6 bases removed from V and 5 bases from J, the gap between germline ends came to 10 bases. The CDR3 sequence is 12 residues long. Germline-derived CDR1 and CDR2 are SGHAT and FQNNGV. The CDR3: CASRPGTTEAFF. The DNA of the CDR3 is TGTGCCAGCAGACCCGGGACGACTGAAGCTTTCTTT.

The chain combines TRBV25-1 with TRBJ1-2, with D perhaps matching TRBD1 (5 bases). The CDR3 runs to 14 residues. V was pared by 5 bases and J by 6 bases, with 16 bases between. Germline assignment: CDR1 MGHDK and CDR2 SYGVNS. The CDR3 sequence is CASSPARDGHGYTF. The CDR3 region has the DNA TGTGCCAGCAGTCCCGCCAGGGATGGTCATGGCTACACCTTC.

This clonotype was seen a handful of times. The J gene is TRBJ1-1, the V gene TRBV24-1; tentatively, D is TRBD1 (5 bases). Trimming took 1 base from V and 1 from J, leaving 12 bases between them. Germline V gene data show CDR1 as KGHDR and CDR2 as SFDVKD. The CDR3 spans 16 residues. The CDR3 spells CATSDFGGRPNTEAFF. The CDR3 DNA follows: TGTGCCACCAGTGATTTCGGGGGAAGACCGAACACTGAAGCTTTCTTT.

The chain links TRBV11-2 to TRBJ2-2, with 9 positions matching TRBD2. In germline, CDR1 is SGHAT, CDR2 FQNNGV. This CDR3 has 15 amino acids. V lost 5 bases and J lost 5; bases outside the gene matches: 6. CDR3 sequence: CASSPESGRTGELFF. In DNA, the CDR3 is TGTGCCAGCAGCCCCGAGAGCGGGAGGACCGGGGAGCTGTTTTTT.

The chain couples TRBV5-6 to TRBJ2-7; D possibly uses TRBD1 or TRBD2 (5 bases each). CDR1 is SGHDT, CDR2 YYEEEE, per germline. Trimming shortened V by 6 bases and J by 4 bases, and 20 bases separated the two germline ends. The CDR3 contains 15 residues. CDR3 sequence (DNA): TGTGCCAGCAACCCGGGACCGTCTAACCCGTACGAGCAGTACTTC. The encoded protein is CASNPGPSNPYEQYF.

This clonotype was observed many times. J is TRBJ1-2 and V is TRBV6-4; no firm D call. The V and J ends lost 3 bases and 7 bases respectively, with 18 bases between them. This CDR3 spans 15 amino acids. In germline, CDR1 is MRHNA, CDR2 SNTAGT. The CDR3: CASSEGNGGVGGYTF. The CDR3 DNA is TGTGCCAGCAGTGAAGGGAACGGCGGGGTTGGTGGCTACACCTTC.